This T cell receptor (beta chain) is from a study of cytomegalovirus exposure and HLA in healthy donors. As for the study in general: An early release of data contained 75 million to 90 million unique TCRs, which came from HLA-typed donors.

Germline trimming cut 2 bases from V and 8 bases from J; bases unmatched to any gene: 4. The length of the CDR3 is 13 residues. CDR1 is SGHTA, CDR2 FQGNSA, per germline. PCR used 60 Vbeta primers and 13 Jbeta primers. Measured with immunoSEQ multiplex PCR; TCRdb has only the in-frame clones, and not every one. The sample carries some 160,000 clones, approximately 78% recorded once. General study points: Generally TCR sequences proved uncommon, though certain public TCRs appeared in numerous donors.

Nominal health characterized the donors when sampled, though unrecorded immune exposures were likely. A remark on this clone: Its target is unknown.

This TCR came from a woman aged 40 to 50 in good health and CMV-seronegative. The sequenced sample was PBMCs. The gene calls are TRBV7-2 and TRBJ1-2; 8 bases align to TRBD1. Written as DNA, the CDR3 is TGTGCCAGCAGCTTACAGGGGGCCCGGGGCTACACCTTC. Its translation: CASSLQGARGYTF.